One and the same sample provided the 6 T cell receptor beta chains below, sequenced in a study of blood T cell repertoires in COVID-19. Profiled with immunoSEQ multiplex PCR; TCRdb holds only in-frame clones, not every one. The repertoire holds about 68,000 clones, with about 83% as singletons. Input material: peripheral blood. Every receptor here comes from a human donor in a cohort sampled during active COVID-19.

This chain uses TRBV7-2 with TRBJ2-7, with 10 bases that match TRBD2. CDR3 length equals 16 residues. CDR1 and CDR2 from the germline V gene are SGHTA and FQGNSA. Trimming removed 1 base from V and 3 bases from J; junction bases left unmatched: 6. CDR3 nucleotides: TGTGCCAGCAGCTTAGGTCTAGCGGGGGAAATCTACGAGCAGTACTTC. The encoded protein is CASSLGLAGEIYEQYF.

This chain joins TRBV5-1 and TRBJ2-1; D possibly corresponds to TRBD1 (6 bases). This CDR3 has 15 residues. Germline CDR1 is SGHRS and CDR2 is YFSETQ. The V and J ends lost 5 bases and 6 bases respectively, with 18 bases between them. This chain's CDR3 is CASRRTAGGPNEQFF. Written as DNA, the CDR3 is TGCGCCAGCAGACGGACAGCCGGTGGGCCCAATGAGCAGTTCTTC.

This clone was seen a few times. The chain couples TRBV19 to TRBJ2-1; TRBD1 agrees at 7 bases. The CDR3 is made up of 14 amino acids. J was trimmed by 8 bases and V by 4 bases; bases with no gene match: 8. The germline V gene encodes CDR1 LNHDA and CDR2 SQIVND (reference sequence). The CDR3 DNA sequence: TGTGCCAGTAGTAAGGGGGACAGTCGGCATGAGCAGTTCTTC. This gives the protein CASSKGDSRHEQFF.

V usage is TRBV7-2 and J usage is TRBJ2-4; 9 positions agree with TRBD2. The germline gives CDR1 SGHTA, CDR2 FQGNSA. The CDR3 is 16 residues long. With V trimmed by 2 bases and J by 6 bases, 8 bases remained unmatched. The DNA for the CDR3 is TGTGCCAGCAGCTTATTGGCGGGGGGGCTCGGAAACATTCAGTACTTC. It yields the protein CASSLLAGGLGNIQYF.

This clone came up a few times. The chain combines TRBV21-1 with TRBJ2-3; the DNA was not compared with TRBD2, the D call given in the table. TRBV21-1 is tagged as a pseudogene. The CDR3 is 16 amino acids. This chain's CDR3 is CARTCRRDPSTDTQYF. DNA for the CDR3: TGTGCCAGAACATGTAGGAGGGACCCTAGCACAGATACGCAGTATTTT.

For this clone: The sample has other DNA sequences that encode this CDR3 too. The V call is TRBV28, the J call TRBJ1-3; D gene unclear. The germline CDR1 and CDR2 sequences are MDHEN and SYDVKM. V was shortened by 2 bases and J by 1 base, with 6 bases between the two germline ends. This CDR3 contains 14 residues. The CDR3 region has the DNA TGTGCCAGCAGTTTAGCAGGATCTGGAAACACCATATATTTT. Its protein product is CASSLAGSGNTIYF.